Each of the 12 T cell receptor beta chains below was sequenced from the same sample in a study of cytomegalovirus exposure and HLA in healthy donors. Here immunoSEQ multiplex PCR was the method, and the copy in TCRdb shows in-frame clones only, minus some. Among 150,000 to 200,000 clones, 85% were seen once, and the ten largest hold 16%. The sample was PBMCs. The receptors stem from a man between 18 and 35 years old in good health and CMV-seropositive.

This sequence joins TRBV5-1 and TRBJ1-6; D not resolved. Per the germline V gene, CDR1 is SGHRS and CDR2 is YFSETQ. V lost 7 bases and J lost 8, with 16 bases in between. The CDR3 sequence is 14 residues long. CDR3 loop: CASSTGGPDSPLHF. The DNA for the CDR3 is TGCGCCAGCTCTACGGGAGGTCCGGATTCACCCCTCCACTTT. Filled out from reference TRBV5-1 and TRBJ1-6, the complete variable domain reads KAGVTQTPRYLIKTRGQQVTLSCSPISGHRSVSWYQQTPGQGLQFLFEYFSETQRNKGNFPGRFSGRQFSNSRSEMNVSTLELGDSALYLCASSTGGPDSPLHFGNGTRLTVT.

The chain combines TRBV6-5 with TRBJ2-7; 7 positions match TRBD2. J lost 3 bases, V lost 6 bases, and 11 bases had no gene match. Per germline, CDR1 MNHEY and CDR2 SVGAGI. The CDR3 sequence is 15 residues long. CDR3 loop: CASRTQVAGFYEQYF. The CDR3 DNA sequence: TGTGCCAGCAGGACTCAGGTAGCGGGTTTCTACGAGCAGTACTTC.

J is TRBJ1-2 and V is TRBV5-1; TRBD1 agrees at 9 bases. This CDR3 region has 13 residues. Germline trimming cut 3 bases from V and 6 bases from J; bases unmatched to any gene: 3. CDR1 and CDR2 from the germline V gene are SGHRS and YFSETQ. The DNA for the CDR3 is TGCGCCAGCAGCTCCGACAGGGGGAATGGCTACACCTTC. Translated: CASSSDRGNGYTF. Looking up the rest from reference TRBV5-1 and TRBJ1-2 gives the full variable domain: KAGVTQTPRYLIKTRGQQVTLSCSPISGHRSVSWYQQTPGQGLQFLFEYFSETQRNKGNFPGRFSGRQFSNSRSEMNVSTLELGDSALYLCASSSDRGNGYTFGSGTRLTVV.

The chain combines TRBV27 with TRBJ1-3, with D uncertain. This CDR3 is 13 amino acids long. Germline CDR1 MNHEY, CDR2 SMNVEV (reference sequence). The CDR3 loop is CATGTPSGNTIYF. DNA of the CDR3: TGTGCAACGGGTACCCCCTCTGGAAACACCATATATTTT.

J is TRBJ1-5 and V is TRBV28; 9 bases align to TRBD1. The CDR3 contains 14 residues. Trimming at V came to 10 bases and at J to 7 bases, leaving 11 bases not matched to a gene. Germline loops: CDR1 MDHEN, CDR2 SYDVKM. CDR3 residues: CATRTGESGQPQHF. The CDR3 DNA reads TGTGCCACCAGGACAGGGGAAAGTGGACAGCCCCAGCATTTT.

The rearrangement links TRBV13 to TRBJ1-2, with D perhaps matching TRBD1 (6 bases). CDR1 is PRHDT, CDR2 FYEKMQ, per germline (reference sequence). This CDR3 contains 12 residues. With 5 bases removed from V and 3 bases from J, the gap between germline ends came to 7 bases. For the CDR3, the DNA is TGTGCCAGCAGCCGGACAGACTATGGCTACACCTTC. Protein sequence: CASSRTDYGYTF.

V is TRBV2 and J is TRBJ2-2, with 11 bases identical to TRBD2. The CDR3 has 18 residues. J gave up 7 bases and V 4 bases, and 14 bases lay outside the gene matches. Germline V gene sequence: CDR1 SNHLY, CDR2 FYNNEI. The CDR3, as DNA: TGTGCCAGCAGTGTTTCGACTAGCGGGGACAGCACTCGCGGGGAGCTGTTTTTT. The encoded protein is CASSVSTSGDSTRGELFF.

The V and J genes are TRBV5-6 and TRBJ2-7, with no clear D. Looked up from germline, CDR1 is SGHDT and CDR2 is YYEEEE. Trimming took off 3 bases at V and 7 bases at J, with 8 bases between the two ends. The CDR3 length is 11 residues. CDR3 coding DNA: TGTGCCAGCAGCTCGGTTCGGGAGCAGTACTTC. Protein product: CASSSVREQYF.

This chain links TRBV5-4 with TRBJ2-6; D gene uncertain. The germline V gene encodes CDR1 SGHNT and CDR2 YYREEE (reference sequence). The V gene lost 0 bases and the J gene lost 3 bases, with 7 bases spanning the gap. This CDR3 is built from 15 residues. The CDR3: CASSLGLGGANVLTF. The CDR3 DNA sequence: TGTGCCAGCAGCTTGGGCCTAGGTGGGGCCAACGTCCTGACTTTC.

As concerns this clone: The sample carries other DNA sequences with the same CDR3. This chain joins TRBV9 and TRBJ1-1; 9 positions match TRBD1. Germline lookup yields CDR1 SGDLS and CDR2 YYNGEE. Trimming took 2 bases from V and 4 from J; bases not matched to a gene: 0. The CDR3 consists of 13 residues. The CDR3 DNA reads as TGTGCCAGCAGCGTGGACAGGGGCACTGAAGCTTTCTTT. It is translated as CASSVDRGTEAFF.

The V and J genes are TRBV6-5 and TRBJ1-3; no clear D gene. This CDR3 is built from 15 residues. Between the trimmed V and J ends, which lost 0 bases and 4 bases, there was a span of 10 bases. The germline gives CDR1 MNHEY, CDR2 SVGAGI. Written as DNA, the CDR3 is TGTGCCAGCAGTTACTCGAGCGAGGTCGGAAACACCATATATTTT. Protein product: CASSYSSEVGNTIYF.

The chain employs TRBV13 and TRBJ1-5; TRBD1 matches at 8 bases. This CDR3 region has 17 residues. Germline CDR1 reads PRHDT; CDR2 reads FYEKMQ (reference sequence). V lost 5 bases to trimming and J lost 0 bases; unmatched junction nucleotides: 9. The CDR3 protein is CASSASRQGASNQPQHF. The CDR3 region has the DNA TGTGCCAGCAGCGCCTCACGTCAGGGGGCTAGCAATCAGCCCCAGCATTTT.